A single sample gave rise to the 10 T cell receptor beta chains below, sequenced in a study of human T cells and chemical hapten exposure. TCRdb re-called the RACE reads through MiXCR, storing one row per CDR3 protein. The repertoire holds about 120,000 distinct CDR3 sequences, with roughly 12% as singletons. Time point in this sample: patch test 3, about 24 weeks after DPC sensitization. The sample's treatment: therapeutic diphenylcyclopropenone sensitization with weekly scalp DPC. The material sequenced was whole blood, taken in connection with sensitization to the hapten diphenylcyclopropenone (DPC). The receptors were gathered from a woman aged 50 to 65 with alopecia areata. Some clones in this sample may be carry-over from other donors' samples.

V is TRBV20-1 and J is TRBJ2-3, with 14 bases that match TRBD2. CDR1 is DFQATT and CDR2 is SNEGSKA in the germline V gene (reference sequence). Losses at the gene ends were 5 bases for V and 0 bases for J; bases not matched to a gene: 13. This CDR3 comprises 19 residues. CDR3 nucleotide sequence: TGCAGTGCTCGAATAACACCGGGGACTAGCGGGAGAAGCACAGATACGCAGTATTTT. This translates into CSARITPGTSGRSTDTQYF.

In this sample, this clonotype turned up a few times. This sequence joins TRBV5-5 and TRBJ2-3, with D perhaps TRBD1 (5 bases). V was cut by 1 base and J by 3 bases, with 12 bases left in between. CDR1 is SGHKS, CDR2 YYEKEE, per germline (reference sequence). The CDR3 has 15 amino acids. The CDR3 loop is CASSLTGPGTDTQYF. The CDR3 coding sequence is TGTGCCAGCAGCTTGACAGGTCCCGGGACAGATACGCAGTATTTT.

The genes are TRBV28 and TRBJ2-2, with 8 bases identical to TRBD1. In germline, CDR1 is MDHEN, CDR2 SYDVKM. V shed 4 bases, J shed 5 bases, and the junction held 6 bases outside the gene matches. This CDR3 region has 15 residues. The CDR3: CASSSTGVRTGELFF. Here the CDR3 DNA reads TGTGCCAGCAGTTCGACAGGGGTGCGGACCGGGGAGCTGTTTTTT.

The CDR3 sequence is CASSYGQDGYTF. The CDR3 DNA reads as TGTGCCAGCAGCTACGGACAGGATGGCTACACCTTC. This chain connects TRBV7-9 to TRBJ1-2, with TRBD1 matching 7 bases. Germline CDR1 is SEHNR and CDR2 is FQNEAQ (reference sequence). CDR3 length: 12 amino acids. Trimming at V came to 4 bases and at J to 6 bases, leaving 2 bases not matched to a gene. Together with reference TRBV7-9 and TRBJ1-2, the CDR3 gives the full variable domain: DTGVSQNPRHKITKRGQNVTFRCDPISEHNRLYWYRQTLGQGPEFLTYFQNEAQLEKSRLLSDRFSAERPKGSFSTLEIQRTEQGDSAMYLCASSYGQDGYTFGSGTRLTVV.

The chain is built from TRBV7-6 and TRBJ1-6; D is possibly TRBD1 (5 bases). Deletions cut 0 bases from V and 8 bases from J, with 17 bases between. Germline CDR1 is SGHVS and CDR2 is FNYEAQ. The CDR3 runs to 17 residues. The CDR3 sequence: CASSLALGGTTDSPLHF. The DNA for the CDR3 is TGTGCCAGCAGCTTAGCGCTTGGCGGGACGACGGATTCACCCCTCCACTTT.

The genes are TRBV5-1 and TRBJ2-3, with 9 bases aligning to TRBD1. Germline V gives CDR1 SGHRS, CDR2 YFSETQ. The V segment lost 3 bases and the J segment 4 bases; nucleotides outside the gene matches: 6. The CDR3 length is 15 residues. The CDR3 here is CASSSDRGGADTQYF. For the CDR3, the DNA is TGCGCCAGCAGCTCCGACAGGGGGGGAGCAGATACGCAGTATTTT. Supplemented by reference TRBV5-1 and TRBJ2-3, the full variable domain reads KAGVTQTPRYLIKTRGQQVTLSCSPISGHRSVSWYQQTPGQGLQFLFEYFSETQRNKGNFPGRFSGRQFSNSRSEMNVSTLELGDSALYLCASSSDRGGADTQYFGPGTRLTVL.

This clonotype has only a few counts. This chain joins TRBV28 and TRBJ2-1; possible D gene TRBD2, 6 bases. With 9 bases removed from V and 5 bases from J, the gap between germline ends came to 17 bases. CDR3 size: 14 residues. Germline-derived CDR1 and CDR2 are MDHEN and SYDVKM. In DNA form, the CDR3 reads TGTGCCAGTTCCGGGACTCCTATCCACAATGAGCAGTTCTTC. Protein sequence: CASSGTPIHNEQFF.

The chain couples TRBV30 to TRBJ2-5; 8 bases fit TRBD2. The CDR3 extends over 14 amino acids. The ends lost 4 bases at V and 4 bases at J; junction bases unmatched: 8. Germline-derived CDR1 and CDR2 are GTSNPN and SVGIG (reference sequence). The CDR3 DNA reads as TGTGCCTGGATAAGCGGGAGTATCGGAGAGACCCAGTACTTC. This sequence encodes CAWISGSIGETQYF.

Only a few counts were recorded for this clonotype. The V call is TRBV5-1, the J call TRBJ2-5, with 10 bases matching TRBD2. CDR1 is SGHRS, CDR2 YFSETQ, per germline. The CDR3 contains 14 residues. The trim removed 2 bases at V and 5 bases at J, leaving 3 bases unmatched. The CDR3 DNA follows: TGCGCCAGCAGCTTACCTAGCGGGAGCGAGACCCAGTACTTC. It codes for CASSLPSGSETQYF.

This clonotype was seen more than once but under ten times. This chain joins TRBV4-2 and TRBJ2-7; TRBD2 aligns across 8 bases. Germline CDR1 and CDR2: LGHNA and YNFKEQ. This CDR3 region has 11 residues. Trimming cost V 11 bases and J 6 bases; bases outside gene matches: 6. CDR3 sequence: CAAGGGLEQYF. CDR3 in DNA: TGTGCCGCCGGGGGGGGCCTCGAGCAGTACTTC.